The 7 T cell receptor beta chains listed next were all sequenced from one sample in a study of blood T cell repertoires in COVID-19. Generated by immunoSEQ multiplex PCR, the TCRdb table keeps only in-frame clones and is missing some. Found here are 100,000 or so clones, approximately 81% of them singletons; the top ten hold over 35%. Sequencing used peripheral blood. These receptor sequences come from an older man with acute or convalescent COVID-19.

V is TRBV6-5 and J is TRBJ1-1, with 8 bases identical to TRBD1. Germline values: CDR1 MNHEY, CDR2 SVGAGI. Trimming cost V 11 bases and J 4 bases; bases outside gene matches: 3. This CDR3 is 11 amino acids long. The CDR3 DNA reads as TGTGCCGGACAGGGTGGCACTGAAGCTTTCTTT. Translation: CAGQGGTEAFF.

This CDR3 is CASSLASVRLNEQFF. CDR3 nucleotides: TGTGCCAGCAGCTTAGCGTCGGTCAGGTTAAATGAGCAGTTCTTC. The rearrangement joins TRBV11-1 to TRBJ2-1; D call uncertain. CDR3 size: 15 residues. V lost 0 bases to trimming and J lost 7 bases, with 13 bases between them. CDR1 SGHAT and CDR2 FQDESV come from the germline V gene (reference sequence).

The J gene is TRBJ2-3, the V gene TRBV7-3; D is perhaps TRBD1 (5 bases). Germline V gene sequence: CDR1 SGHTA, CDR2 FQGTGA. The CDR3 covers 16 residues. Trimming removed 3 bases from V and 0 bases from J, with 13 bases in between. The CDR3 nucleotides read TGTGCCAGCAGCTTTTCCAACCGACAGAGCACAGATACGCAGTATTTT. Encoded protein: CASSFSNRQSTDTQYF.

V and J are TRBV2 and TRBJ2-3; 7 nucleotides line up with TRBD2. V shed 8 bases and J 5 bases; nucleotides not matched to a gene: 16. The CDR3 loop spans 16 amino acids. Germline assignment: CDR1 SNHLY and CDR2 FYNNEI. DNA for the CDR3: TGTGCCAGCGTCAATGAGGCGGGAGTGAATGGAGATACGCAGTATTTT. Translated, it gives CASVNEAGVNGDTQYF.

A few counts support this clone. The CDR3 sequence: CASHRTSGTSEQYF. The CDR3 bases are TGTGCCAGCCACCGGACTAGCGGGACGTCCGAGCAGTACTTC. The chain couples TRBV27 to TRBJ2-7, with 12 bases lining up with TRBD2. This CDR3 comprises 14 residues. With V trimmed by 8 bases and J by 6 bases, 8 bases remained unmatched. Germline-derived CDR1 and CDR2 are MNHEY and SMNVEV (reference sequence).

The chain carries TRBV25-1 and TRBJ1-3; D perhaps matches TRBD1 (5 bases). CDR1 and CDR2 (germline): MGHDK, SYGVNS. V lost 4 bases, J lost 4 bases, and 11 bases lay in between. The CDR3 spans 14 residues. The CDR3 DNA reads TGTGCCAGCAGTGCCCAGGGTAGGGGAAACACCATATATTTT. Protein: CASSAQGRGNTIYF.

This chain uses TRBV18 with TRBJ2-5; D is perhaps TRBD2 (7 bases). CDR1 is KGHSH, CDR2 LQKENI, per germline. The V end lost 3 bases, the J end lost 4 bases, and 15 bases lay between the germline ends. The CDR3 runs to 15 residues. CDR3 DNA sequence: TGTGCCAGCTCACCTTCTAACAGGGAGGGAGAGACCCAGTACTTC. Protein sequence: CASSPSNREGETQYF.